The text below deals with one TCR beta chain. The length of the CDR3 is 15 residues. V was pared by 4 bases and J by 6 bases, with 18 bases between. Germline CDR1 and CDR2: MNHNS and SASEGT. Assay: immunoSEQ multiplex PCR; the TCRdb copy retains only in-frame clones and omits some. The sample lists 150,000 to 200,000 clones, about 87% occurring once. The donors were members of the validation cohort comprising some 120 subjects, separate from the roughly 670-subject first cohort. The data derive from a study of cytomegalovirus exposure and HLA in healthy donors. The specimen sequenced was PBMCs. This receptor was obtained from a woman aged 25-40 years in good health and CMV-seronegative. This chain joins TRBV6-1 and TRBJ1-2, with D maybe TRBD1 (5 bases). Here the CDR3 DNA reads TGTGCCAGCAGTGTAAAGGAAGGGGATCGAAATGGCTACACCTTC. Amino acid sequence: CASSVKEGDRNGYTF.